A single sample gave rise to the 30 T cell receptor beta chains below, sequenced in a study of response to subunit inactivated influenza vaccine. Using its own MiXCR run on the RT-PCR reads, TCRdb lists one record per CDR3 protein. The repertoire includes just under 550,000 distinct CDR3 sequences, around a quarter of them detected once, and 2.8% sits in the top ten. These same records also appear under a second study, on T cells expressing NK-cell markers. Turning to that study: Production of TCR beta cDNA relied on 5'RACE template switching with UMIs.

The input for sequencing was CD4+ T cells sorted from PBMCs, taken roughly 12 days after vaccination. The receptors originated from a man aged 50-60 years who received an inactivated influenza vaccine.

The chain couples TRBV27 to TRBJ2-4; D remains unclear. Trimming took 2 bases from V and 0 from J, leaving 2 bases between them. From germline, CDR1 is MNHEY and CDR2 SMNVEV (reference sequence). The CDR3 extends over 13 amino acids. In DNA, the CDR3 is TGTGCCAGCAGTTTAACAGCCAAAAACATTCAGTACTTC. It yields the protein CASSLTAKNIQYF.

The rearrangement uses TRBV4-2 and TRBJ2-1, with TRBD2 matching 13 bases. CDR3 length equals 16 residues. Per germline, CDR1 LGHNA and CDR2 YNFKEQ. The V and J ends lost 4 bases and 6 bases, in that order; junction bases with no gene match: 6. The CDR3 sequence is CASSPGGTSGVNEQFF. CDR3 in DNA: TGTGCCAGCAGCCCGGGGGGGACTAGCGGGGTCAATGAGCAGTTCTTC.

V is TRBV6-2 or TRBV6-3 and J is TRBJ2-5; tentatively, D is TRBD2 (6 bases). V lost 6 bases, J lost 5 bases, and 22 bases lay in between. Germline V CDR1 and CDR2: MNHEY, SVGEGT. The CDR3 spans 16 residues. The CDR3 nucleotides are TGTGCCAGCAGCTACGTTGTAGGGACGGGAGTTGAGACCCAGTACTTC. This gives the protein CASSYVVGTGVETQYF.

This clonotype was picked up a small number of times. Germline and junction disagree at one end, which may indicate a read error. The CDR3 DNA is TGTGCCAGCAGTTATTTTCAGGGGGCGGTGACCTTT. It specifies CASSYFQGAVTF. This chain connects TRBV6-6 to TRBJ1-1; the match to TRBD1 covers 8 bases. Germline V gene data show CDR1 as MNHNY and CDR2 as SVGAGI (reference sequence). The CDR3 totals 12 residues.

The V gene is TRBV7-3, the J gene TRBJ2-2; no clear D gene. The CDR3 consists of 14 residues. CDR1 SGHTA and CDR2 FQGTGA come from the germline V gene. Trimming shortened V by 2 bases and J by 0 bases, and 4 bases separated the two germline ends. The CDR3 is CASSLWANTGELFF. Here the CDR3 DNA reads TGTGCCAGCAGCTTATGGGCGAACACCGGGGAGCTGTTTTTT.

This sequence joins TRBV6-2 or TRBV6-3 and TRBJ1-1; 8 nucleotides line up with TRBD1. The CDR3 has 16 amino acids. Losses at the gene ends were 4 bases for V and 0 bases for J; bases not matched to a gene: 7. Germline V gene lookup returns CDR1 MNHEY and CDR2 SVGEGT. The CDR3 sequence: CASSFEQGDLNTEAFF. CDR3 in DNA: TGTGCCAGCAGTTTCGAACAGGGGGATTTGAACACTGAAGCTTTCTTT.

This clonotype was found a few times. This sequence joins TRBV7-8 and TRBJ2-7; the match to TRBD1 covers 7 bases. Germline V lookup: CDR1 SGHVS, CDR2 FQNEAQ. The length of the CDR3 is 14 residues. V was clipped by 5 bases and J by 3 bases; unmatched bases: 7. In nucleotides, the CDR3 is TGTGCCAGCAGCGGACGGGACAGAAACTACGAGCAGTACTTC. Translated: CASSGRDRNYEQYF.

There are a few counts of this clonotype. This chain joins TRBV24-1 and TRBJ1-1; no firm D call. This CDR3 is 13 amino acids long. The V gene lost 4 bases and the J gene lost 3 bases, with 8 bases spanning the gap. Germline V gives CDR1 KGHDR, CDR2 SFDVKD. CDR3 region: CATSEGRDTEAFF. In DNA form, the CDR3 reads TGTGCCACCAGTGAGGGCCGGGACACTGAAGCTTTCTTT.

This clonotype was detected ten times or more. The genes are TRBV6-1 and TRBJ2-2, with no clear D. Germline V gene lookup returns CDR1 MNHNS and CDR2 SASEGT. CDR3 length equals 12 residues. The V and J ends lost 7 bases and 3 bases respectively, with 6 bases between them. The CDR3 DNA sequence: TGTGCCAGCATTCGGGACACCGGGGAGCTGTTTTTT. Its protein is CASIRDTGELFF.

This clonotype came up a few times. The chain employs TRBV4-3 and TRBJ2-7; 9 bases align to TRBD2. Germline V CDR1 and CDR2: LGHNA, YSLEER. This CDR3 is 16 amino acids long. V shed 4 bases and J 0 bases; nucleotides not matched to a gene: 7. CDR3 protein: CASSPFSTSGSYEQYF. DNA for the CDR3: TGCGCCAGCAGCCCGTTCTCGACTAGCGGCTCCTACGAGCAGTACTTC.

J is TRBJ2-7 and V is TRBV12-3 or TRBV12-4, with 8 bases lining up with TRBD1. V lost 8 bases to trimming and J lost 5 bases; unmatched junction nucleotides: 14. The CDR3 covers 15 residues. The CDR3 sequence is CASGTWTGIIHEQYF. The CDR3 DNA reads as TGTGCCAGCGGGACATGGACAGGGATTATTCACGAGCAGTACTTC.

This clonotype was detected only once. CDR3 protein: CASSYATSGTDTQYF. The CDR3 DNA reads TGCGCCAGCAGCTACGCGACTAGCGGCACAGATACGCAGTATTTT. V is TRBV5-1 and J is TRBJ2-3; 8 bases are a match to TRBD2. Germline V lookup: CDR1 SGHRS, CDR2 YFSETQ. V shed 3 bases and J 1 base; nucleotides not matched to a gene: 4. The CDR3 spans 15 residues.

The chain uses TRBV20-1 and TRBJ2-2, with D possibly TRBD2 on 6 matching bases. Germline CDR1 DFQATT, CDR2 SNEGSKA (reference sequence). Trimming shortened V by 6 bases and J by 4 bases, and 15 bases separated the two germline ends. This CDR3 has 14 amino acids. CDR3 coding DNA: TGCAGTGCCCGGACTAAAAGAGGCACCGGGGAGCTGTTTTTT. It translates to CSARTKRGTGELFF.

Only a few counts were recorded for this clonotype. Here the CDR3 DNA reads TGTGCCAGCAGCTTAGTTCGGGGGGGGGCAGATACGCAGTATTTT. Encoded protein: CASSLVRGGADTQYF. J is TRBJ2-3 and V is TRBV7-2; 8 nucleotides line up with TRBD2. The V gene end was trimmed by 1 base and the J gene end by 4 bases; junction bases not matched to a gene: 4. The CDR3 length is 15 residues. Looked up from germline, CDR1 is SGHTA and CDR2 is FQGNSA.

The chain combines TRBV20-1 with TRBJ1-4, with D possibly matching TRBD1 (6 bases). The CDR3 loop spans 15 amino acids. Germline CDR1 and CDR2: DFQATT and SNEGSKA (reference sequence). Trimming removed 1 base at V and 3 bases at J, with 12 bases between. CDR3 sequence (DNA): TGCAGTGCTAGAGGGGCTGCAGGGGCTAATGAAAAACTGTTTTTT. It translates to CSARGAAGANEKLFF.

This clonotype was counted at least ten times. The rearrangement uses TRBV20-1 and TRBJ2-1, with 11 nucleotides matching TRBD2. Unmatched junction bases numbered 4, after V lost 4 bases and J lost 2 bases. The germline V gene encodes CDR1 DFQATT and CDR2 SNEGSKA (reference sequence). The CDR3 has 15 residues. CDR3 bases: TGCAGTGCTATTCCTAGCGGGGGGCCCTACAATGAGCAGTTCTTC. Its translation: CSAIPSGGPYNEQFF.

This clonotype showed up just a few times. The chain links TRBV7-8 to TRBJ2-7; D is unresolved. Germline V CDR1 and CDR2: SGHVS, FQNEAQ. V was clipped by 2 bases and J by 3 bases, with 11 bases between them. The CDR3 loop spans 14 amino acids. CDR3 nucleotides: TGTGCCAGCAGCTTATCCGGCCCTTTCTACGAGCAGTACTTC. It specifies CASSLSGPFYEQYF.

In its sample, this clonotype was seen a few times. The chain joins TRBV20-1 to TRBJ2-5; perhaps TRBD1 as D (5 bases). Germline-derived CDR1 and CDR2 are DFQATT and SNEGSKA (reference sequence). CDR3 size: 14 residues. V was trimmed by 5 bases and J by 4 bases, leaving 17 bases between them. The CDR3 DNA reads as TGCAGTGCTCCCCCCACAGTTAGGGGAGAGACCCAGTACTTC. The encoded protein is CSAPPTVRGETQYF.

This clonotype has just a few counts. The V call is TRBV4-2, the J call TRBJ2-5, with TRBD1 matching over 7 bases. The CDR3 consists of 15 residues. With V trimmed by 0 bases and J by 8 bases, 9 bases remained unmatched. Per the germline V gene, CDR1 is LGHNA and CDR2 is YNFKEQ. This chain's CDR3 is CASSQEWEQGVTQYF. The CDR3 bases are TGTGCCAGCAGCCAAGAGTGGGAGCAGGGGGTAACCCAGTACTTC.

This clonotype has only a few counts. J is TRBJ2-5 and V is TRBV24-1; D gene uncertain. Germline lookup yields CDR1 KGHDR and CDR2 SFDVKD. V dropped 6 bases and J dropped 5 bases, with 6 bases sitting between them. This CDR3 has 11 residues. The CDR3 sequence: CATSLFETQYF. CDR3 bases: TGTGCCACCAGTCTCTTCGAGACCCAGTACTTC.

V usage is TRBV15 and J usage is TRBJ2-3, with 7 bases matching TRBD1. J was trimmed by 4 bases and V by 1 base; bases with no gene match: 8. CDR3 length equals 16 residues. Germline CDR1 reads LNHNV; CDR2 reads YYDKDF (reference sequence). CDR3 sequence: CATSRGETGEPDTQYF. CDR3 DNA sequence: TGTGCCACCAGCAGAGGTGAAACAGGGGAGCCAGATACGCAGTATTTT.

The sample holds a few counts of this clonotype. The CDR3 DNA is TGTGCCAGCCTACAGGGACCCCGGCTTTCACCCCTCCACTTT. Its protein product is CASLQGPRLSPLHF. The chain is built from TRBV12-3 or TRBV12-4 and TRBJ1-6; a weak D match, TRBD1 (6 bases). The CDR3 consists of 14 residues. The germline V and J ends were trimmed by 8 bases and 9 bases, with 17 bases remaining between them.

A few counts support this clonotype. This chain connects TRBV6-2 or TRBV6-3 to TRBJ1-5, with unresolved D. CDR3 size: 14 residues. Germline loops: CDR1 MNHEY, CDR2 SVGEGT. Trimming took 6 bases from V and 0 from J, leaving 9 bases between them. CDR3 loop: CASRLDGSNQPQHF. CDR3 bases: TGTGCCAGCAGACTCGACGGTAGCAATCAGCCCCAGCATTTT.

In its sample, this clonotype was seen many times. This sequence joins TRBV28 and TRBJ2-3, with TRBD2 identical over 12 bases. The length of the CDR3 is 16 residues. The V segment lost 4 bases and the J segment 2 bases; nucleotides outside the gene matches: 4. The germline V gene has CDR1 MDHEN and CDR2 SYDVKM. CDR3 residues: CASSSRLAGVTDTQYF. The CDR3 coding sequence is TGTGCCAGCAGTTCCCGACTAGCGGGGGTCACAGATACGCAGTATTTT.

In DNA, the CDR3 is TGCAGTGCTACCTCTCCGACTCGGGACACTGAAGCTTTCTTT. It yields the protein CSATSPTRDTEAFF. The V call is TRBV20-1, the J call TRBJ1-1; D call uncertain. Germline V gene sequence: CDR1 DFQATT, CDR2 SNEGSKA (reference sequence). The CDR3 loop spans 14 amino acids. V lost 4 bases, J lost 3 bases, and 15 bases lay in between.

This clonotype was seen repeatedly, ten times or more. The chain links TRBV18 to TRBJ2-7; perhaps TRBD2 as D (6 bases). V shed 1 base and J shed 7 bases, with 8 bases lying between them. Looked up from germline, CDR1 is KGHSH and CDR2 is LQKENI. The CDR3 contains 12 residues. The CDR3 loop reads CASSPLREEQYF. In nucleotides, the CDR3 is TGTGCCAGCTCACCACTACGGGAGGAGCAGTACTTC.

CDR3: CAWSAPYEQYF. The CDR3 DNA reads TGTGCCTGGAGTGCGCCTTACGAGCAGTACTTC. V and J are TRBV30 and TRBJ2-7; D unresolved. The CDR3 is 11 amino acids. V lost 1 base to trimming and J lost 4 bases, with 5 bases between them. Germline CDR1 is GTSNPN and CDR2 is SVGIG (reference sequence).

The chain is built from TRBV5-1 and TRBJ2-7; D is perhaps TRBD2 (6 bases). This CDR3 has 14 residues. Germline V gene sequence: CDR1 SGHRS, CDR2 YFSETQ. Trimming left V 0 bases short and J 3 bases short, with 10 bases between. CDR3 loop: CASSLAWRDYEQYF. Written as DNA, the CDR3 is TGCGCCAGCAGCTTGGCCTGGAGGGACTACGAGCAGTACTTC. The complete variable domain, with remaining parts taken from reference TRBV5-1 and TRBJ2-7, reads KAGVTQTPRYLIKTRGQQVTLSCSPISGHRSVSWYQQTPGQGLQFLFEYFSETQRNKGNFPGRFSGRQFSNSRSEMNVSTLELGDSALYLCASSLAWRDYEQYFGPGTRLTVT.

This clonotype was detected only a few times. The rearrangement links TRBV7-2 to TRBJ2-1; TRBD1 might be the D (5 bases). The CDR3 runs 14 residues. V lost 4 bases and J 2 bases, leaving 9 bases between the germline ends. Germline V gene data show CDR1 as SGHTA and CDR2 as FQGNSA. CDR3 DNA: TGTGCCAGCAGCTCCCTGGGGCCCTACAATGAGCAGTTCTTC. It codes for CASSSLGPYNEQFF.

The genes are TRBV12-3 or TRBV12-4 and TRBJ2-7; 8 bases fit TRBD2. The junction had 8 bases not matched to a gene; V was cut back by 3 bases and J by 4 bases. This CDR3 has 15 residues. The DNA of the CDR3 is TGTGCCAGCAGTTTTTCTGCGGGAGGCCGGTACGAGCAGTACTTC. Translation: CASSFSAGGRYEQYF.